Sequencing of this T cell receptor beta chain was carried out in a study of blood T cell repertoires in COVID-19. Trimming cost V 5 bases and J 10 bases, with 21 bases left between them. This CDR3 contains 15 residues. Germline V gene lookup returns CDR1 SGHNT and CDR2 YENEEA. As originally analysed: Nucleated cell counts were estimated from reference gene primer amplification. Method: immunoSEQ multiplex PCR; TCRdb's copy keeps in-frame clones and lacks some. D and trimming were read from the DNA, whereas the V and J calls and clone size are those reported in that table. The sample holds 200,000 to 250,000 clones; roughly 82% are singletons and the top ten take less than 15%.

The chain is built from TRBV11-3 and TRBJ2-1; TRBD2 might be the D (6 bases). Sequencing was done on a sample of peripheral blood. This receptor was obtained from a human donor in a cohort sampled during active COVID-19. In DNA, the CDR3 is TGTGCCAGCAGCCCTACGGCTAGCTCTCGGGGGGAGCAGTTCTTC. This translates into CASSPTASSRGEQFF.